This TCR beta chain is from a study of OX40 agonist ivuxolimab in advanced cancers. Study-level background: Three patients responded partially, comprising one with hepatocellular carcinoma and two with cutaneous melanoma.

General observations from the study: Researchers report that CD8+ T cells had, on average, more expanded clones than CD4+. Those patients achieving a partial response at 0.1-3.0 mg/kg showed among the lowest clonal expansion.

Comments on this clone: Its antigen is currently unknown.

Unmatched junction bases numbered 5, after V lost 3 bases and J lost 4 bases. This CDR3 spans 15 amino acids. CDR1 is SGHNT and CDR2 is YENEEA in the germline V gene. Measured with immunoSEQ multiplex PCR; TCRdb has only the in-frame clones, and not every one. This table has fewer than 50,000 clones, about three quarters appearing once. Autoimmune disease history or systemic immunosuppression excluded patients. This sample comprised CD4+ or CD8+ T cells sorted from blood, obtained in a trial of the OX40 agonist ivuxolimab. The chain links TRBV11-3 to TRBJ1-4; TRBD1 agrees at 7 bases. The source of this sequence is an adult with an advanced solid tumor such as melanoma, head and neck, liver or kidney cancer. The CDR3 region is CASSFRTGNNEKLFF. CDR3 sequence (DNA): TGTGCCAGCAGCTTTCGGACAGGAAATAATGAAAAACTGTTTTTT.